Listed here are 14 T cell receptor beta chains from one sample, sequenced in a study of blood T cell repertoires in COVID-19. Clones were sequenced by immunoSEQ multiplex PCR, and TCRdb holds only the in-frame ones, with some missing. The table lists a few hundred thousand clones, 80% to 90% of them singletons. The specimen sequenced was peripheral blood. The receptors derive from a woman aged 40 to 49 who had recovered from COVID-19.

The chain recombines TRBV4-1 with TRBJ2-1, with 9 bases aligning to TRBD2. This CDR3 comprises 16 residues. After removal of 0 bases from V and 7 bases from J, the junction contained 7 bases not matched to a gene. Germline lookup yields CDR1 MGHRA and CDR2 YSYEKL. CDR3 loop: CASSQERASGINEQFF. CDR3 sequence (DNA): TGCGCCAGCAGCCAAGAAAGGGCTAGCGGGATTAATGAGCAGTTCTTC.

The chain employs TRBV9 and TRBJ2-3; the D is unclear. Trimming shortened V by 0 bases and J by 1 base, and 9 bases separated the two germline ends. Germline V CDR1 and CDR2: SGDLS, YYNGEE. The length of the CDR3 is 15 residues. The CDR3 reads CASSVGSLGTDTQYF. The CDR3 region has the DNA TGTGCCAGCAGCGTAGGGTCGCTAGGCACAGATACGCAGTATTTT.

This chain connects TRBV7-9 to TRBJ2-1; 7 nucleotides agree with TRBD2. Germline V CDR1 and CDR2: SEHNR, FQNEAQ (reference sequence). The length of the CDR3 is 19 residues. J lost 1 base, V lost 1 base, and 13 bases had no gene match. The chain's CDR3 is CASSLVGEIAGRSYNEQFF. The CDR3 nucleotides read TGTGCCAGCAGCTTAGTAGGGGAAATAGCGGGTAGGTCCTACAATGAGCAGTTCTTC.

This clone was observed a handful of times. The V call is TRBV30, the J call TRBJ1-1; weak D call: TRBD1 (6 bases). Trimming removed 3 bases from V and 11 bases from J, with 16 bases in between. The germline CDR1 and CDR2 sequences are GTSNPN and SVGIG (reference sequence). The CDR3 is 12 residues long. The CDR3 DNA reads TGTGCCTGGAGCCCAACCGGGGGGCGCGCTTTCTTT. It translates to CAWSPTGGRAFF. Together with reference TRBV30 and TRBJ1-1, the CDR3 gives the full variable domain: SQTIHQWPATLVQPVGSPLSLECTVEGTSNPNLYWYRQAAGRGLQLLFYSVGIGQISSEVPQNLSASRPQDRQFILSSKKLLLSDSGFYLCAWSPTGGRAFFGQGTRLTVV.

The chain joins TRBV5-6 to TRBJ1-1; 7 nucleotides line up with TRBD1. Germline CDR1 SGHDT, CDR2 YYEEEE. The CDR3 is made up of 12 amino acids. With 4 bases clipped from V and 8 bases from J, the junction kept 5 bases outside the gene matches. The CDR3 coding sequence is TGTGCCAGCAGCCAGTCGGACAGGGAAGCTTTCTTT. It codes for CASSQSDREAFF.

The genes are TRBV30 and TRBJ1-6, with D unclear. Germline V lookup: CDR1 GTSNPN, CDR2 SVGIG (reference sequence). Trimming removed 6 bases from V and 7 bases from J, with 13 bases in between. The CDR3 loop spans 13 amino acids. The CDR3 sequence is CACLGMRNSPLHF. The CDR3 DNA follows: TGTGCCTGCCTCGGGATGAGGAATTCACCCCTCCACTTT.

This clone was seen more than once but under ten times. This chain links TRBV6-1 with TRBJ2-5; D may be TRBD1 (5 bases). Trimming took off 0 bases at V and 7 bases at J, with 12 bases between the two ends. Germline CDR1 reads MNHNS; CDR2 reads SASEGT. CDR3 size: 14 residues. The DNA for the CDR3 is TGTGCCAGCAGTGAAGCAGGGGCCAGTGCGACCCAGTACTTC. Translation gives CASSEAGASATQYF.

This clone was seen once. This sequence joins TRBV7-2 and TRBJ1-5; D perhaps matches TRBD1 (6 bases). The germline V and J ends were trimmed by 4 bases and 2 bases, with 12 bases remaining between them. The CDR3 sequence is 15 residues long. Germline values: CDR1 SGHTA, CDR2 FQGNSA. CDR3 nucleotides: TGTGCCAGCAGCTCACAGGGATTTGGCAATCAGCCCCAGCATTTT. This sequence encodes CASSSQGFGNQPQHF.

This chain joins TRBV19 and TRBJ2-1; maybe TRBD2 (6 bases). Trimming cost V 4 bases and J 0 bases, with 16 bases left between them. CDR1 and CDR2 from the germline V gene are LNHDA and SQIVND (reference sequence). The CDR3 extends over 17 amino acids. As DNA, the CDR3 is TGTGCCAGTAGTACCCGACTTGCGGGAAGCTCCTACAATGAGCAGTTCTTC. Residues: CASSTRLAGSSYNEQFF.

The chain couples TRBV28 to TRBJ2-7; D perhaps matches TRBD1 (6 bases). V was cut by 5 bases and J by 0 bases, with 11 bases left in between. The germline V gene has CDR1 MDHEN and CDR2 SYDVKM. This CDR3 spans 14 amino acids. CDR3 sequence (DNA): TGTGCCAGCAGTCCCGACAGGTCCTCCTACGAGCAGTACTTC. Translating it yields CASSPDRSSYEQYF.

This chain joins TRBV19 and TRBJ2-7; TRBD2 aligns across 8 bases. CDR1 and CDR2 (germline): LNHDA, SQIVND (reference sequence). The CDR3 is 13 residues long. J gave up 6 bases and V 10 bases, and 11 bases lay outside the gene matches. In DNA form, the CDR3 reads TGTGCCACAACGGATTCGGCGGGGGGCGAGCAGTACTTC. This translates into CATTDSAGGEQYF.

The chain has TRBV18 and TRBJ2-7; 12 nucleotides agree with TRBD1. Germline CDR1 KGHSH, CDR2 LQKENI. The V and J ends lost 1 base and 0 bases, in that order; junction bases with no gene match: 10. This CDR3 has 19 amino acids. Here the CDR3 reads CASSPLAGTGGVSSYEQYF. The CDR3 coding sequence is TGTGCCAGCTCACCACTAGCAGGGACAGGGGGCGTGAGCTCCTACGAGCAGTACTTC.

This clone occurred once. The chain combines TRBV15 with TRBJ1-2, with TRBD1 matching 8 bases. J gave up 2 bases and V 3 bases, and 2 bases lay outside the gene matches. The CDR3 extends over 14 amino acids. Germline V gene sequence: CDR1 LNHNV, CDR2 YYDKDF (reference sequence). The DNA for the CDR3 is TGTGCCACCAGCAGTGGGACAGGAAACTATGGCTACACCTTC. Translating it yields CATSSGTGNYGYTF.

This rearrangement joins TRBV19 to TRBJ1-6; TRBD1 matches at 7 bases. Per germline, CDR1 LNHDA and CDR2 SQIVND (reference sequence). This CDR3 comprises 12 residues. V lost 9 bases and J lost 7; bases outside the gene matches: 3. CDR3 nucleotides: TGTGCCAGCGGGACAGTAAATTCACCCCTCCACTTT. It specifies CASGTVNSPLHF.